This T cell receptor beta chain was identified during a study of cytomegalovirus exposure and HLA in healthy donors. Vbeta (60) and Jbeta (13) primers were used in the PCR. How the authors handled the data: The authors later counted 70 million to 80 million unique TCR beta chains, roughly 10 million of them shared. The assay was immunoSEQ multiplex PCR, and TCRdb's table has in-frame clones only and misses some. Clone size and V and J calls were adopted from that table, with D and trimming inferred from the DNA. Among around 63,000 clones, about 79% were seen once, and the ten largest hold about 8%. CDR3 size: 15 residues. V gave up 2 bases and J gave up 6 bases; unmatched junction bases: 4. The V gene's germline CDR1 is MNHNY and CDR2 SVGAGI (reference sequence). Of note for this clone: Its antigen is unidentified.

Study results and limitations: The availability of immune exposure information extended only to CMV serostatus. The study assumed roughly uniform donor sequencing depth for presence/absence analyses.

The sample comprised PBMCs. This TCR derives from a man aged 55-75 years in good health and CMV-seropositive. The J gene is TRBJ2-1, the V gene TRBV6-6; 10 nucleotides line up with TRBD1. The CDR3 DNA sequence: TGTGCCAGCAGTTACCGGGACAGGGGTACCAATGAGCAGTTCTTC. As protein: CASSYRDRGTNEQFF.